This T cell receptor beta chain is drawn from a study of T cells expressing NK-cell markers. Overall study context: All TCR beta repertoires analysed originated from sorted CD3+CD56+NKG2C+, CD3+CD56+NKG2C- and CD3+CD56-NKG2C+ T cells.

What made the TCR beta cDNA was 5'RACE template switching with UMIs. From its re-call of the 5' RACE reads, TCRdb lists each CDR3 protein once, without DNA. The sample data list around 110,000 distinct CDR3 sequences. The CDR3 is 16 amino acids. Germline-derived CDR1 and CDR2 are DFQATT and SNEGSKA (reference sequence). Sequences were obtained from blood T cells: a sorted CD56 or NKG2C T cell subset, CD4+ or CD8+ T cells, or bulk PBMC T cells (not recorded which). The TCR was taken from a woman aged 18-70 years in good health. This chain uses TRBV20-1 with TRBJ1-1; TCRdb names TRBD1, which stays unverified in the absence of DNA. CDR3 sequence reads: CSARDVDRGLNTEAFF.